One T cell receptor (beta chain) is described in this entry. What this receptor recognizes is not known. The record has no base qualities; no much larger clone is one base away. The record originates from a study of PD-L1 blockade in urothelial cancer (dated by TCRdb to the late 2010s). Broadly, across the study: All patients started therapy in the mid-2010s and received atezolizumab 1,200 mg intravenously every 3 weeks. About 85% of the roughly 29 patients were males with bladder-origin urothelial cancer, and about 65% of the roughly 29 reported a prior smoking history. An ECOG performance status of 0 or 1 was recorded for the patients, and 0 to 3 prior chemotherapy regimens had been received by the patients. Blood samples were analyzed 3 weeks after the start of treatment (second dose) and 6 weeks after the start of treatment. Blood samples yielded a median of around 150,000 T cells and more than 75,000 unique TCRs, with median clonality around 0.083. The study was an exploratory multi-omic analysis of somatic, immune and clinical correlates of response to PD-L1 blockade with atezolizumab in urothelial cancer. Pretreatment tumor samples and matched peripheral blood, collected serially before and after atezolizumab treatment, underwent TCR sequencing. Durable clinical benefit was defined as a progression-free survival longer than 6 months, and TCR features were additionally tested against progression-free survival and overall survival. In the same patients who had TCR sequencing, pretreatment tumors also underwent whole exome sequencing and RNA sequencing. Several patients achieved durable clinical benefit and about 19 did not. Around 30 patients had pretreatment blood TCR-seq, some 25 had at least one posttreatment blood collection, and some 25 had tumor TCR-seq. General findings and caveats noted by the study authors: At 3 weeks after the start of treatment, tumor-associated TCR clones in peripheral blood had expanded more in patients with durable benefit (n ≈ 22, p = 0.022). A pretreatment peripheral blood TCR clonality below the median was linked to improved progression-free and overall survival. Small sample size (n of about 30) and many exploratory analyses mean the results are intended to be hypothesis-generating.

The time point label, read with the paper, signifies: peripheral blood 6 weeks after treatment start. A total of around 30 patients with locally advanced or metastatic urothelial carcinoma, treated at Memorial Sloan Kettering on a trial protocol, made up the cohort. Peripheral blood mononuclear cells were collected pretreatment and during treatment, with between 1 and 8 total time points obtained per patient. The Qiagen DNeasy Blood extraction kit was used to purify genomic DNA from total PBMCs and tumor samples. Collected pretreatment and during treatment, PBMCs were isolated and stored as previously described. Synthetic TCR analog templates were spiked into each PCR so that absolute template abundance could be estimated from read counts. Using the immunoSEQ assay, TCRbeta CDR3 regions were amplified from genomic DNA with bias-controlled V and J gene primers. Sequencing of rearranged TCRbeta segments was done at approximately 20X coverage. In the original analysis: Clustering was used to correct sequencing errors, and CDR3s were annotated against IMGT to assign V, D and J genes. Downstream analyses used only productive TCRbeta rearrangements, leaving out any out-of-frame or stop-codon sequences. Clonality was computed as one minus Shannon entropy normalized by the log of the number of unique productive sequences. Clones differing between time points or between blood and tumor were identified using Fisher's exact test with Benjamini-Hochberg correction, with an adjusted p below 0.01 applied as the threshold. TCRdb re-hosts the immuneACCESS table, in-frame sequences only. Its copies lack some clones; in the studies checked, an unresolved V gene accounts for under half of them, and the cause for the rest is not known. The D gene and trimming were derived from the DNA, and the V and J assignments and clone size from that table. This sample holds about 120,000 clones; approximately 90% were observed only once. The top ten constitute around 1.7% of the sample.

The cysteine opens and the phenylalanine closes a CDR3 of 15 amino acids. This entry keeps only the CDR3 DNA: 45 bases, framed from base 1. Taken from the germline V gene, the CDR1 and CDR2 loops are MDHEN and SYDVKM. V loses 4 bases at its end and J loses 3 bases; junction bases beyond the gene matches: 7. Recombination joined TRBV28 with TRBJ2-7; TRBD1 fits 9 bases in the junction. The receptor was derived from a man aged 55 to 70 with urothelial cancer. The sample consisted of PBMCs, taken around atezolizumab (anti-PD-L1) treatment. Here is the DNA: TGTGCCAGCAGTTCCGGGGACAGGGCCGGCTACGAGCAGTACTTC. Its translation is CASSSGDRAGYEQYF.